Each of the 9 T cell receptor beta chains below was sequenced from the same sample in a study of blood T cell repertoires in COVID-19. Clones were sequenced by immunoSEQ multiplex PCR, and TCRdb holds only the in-frame ones, with some missing. The data contain 250,000 to 350,000 clones, approximately 90% of them singletons. Sequenced sample: peripheral blood. The receptors come from a woman aged 60-75 years with acute or convalescent COVID-19.

The chain has TRBV28 and TRBJ1-2; D uncertain. Germline values: CDR1 MDHEN, CDR2 SYDVKM. The CDR3 spans 13 residues. Trimming stripped 5 bases from V and 1 base from J, with 8 bases between. CDR3 loop: CASSIAINYGYTF. The CDR3 nucleotides are TGTGCCAGCAGTATCGCGATTAACTATGGCTACACCTTC.

J is TRBJ2-7 and V is TRBV6-5; 7 positions match TRBD1. Germline assignment: CDR1 MNHEY and CDR2 SVGAGI. This CDR3 is built from 12 residues. V shed 7 bases, J shed 6 bases, and the junction held 6 bases outside the gene matches. CDR3 amino acids: CASKTGLAEQYF. CDR3 DNA sequence: TGTGCCAGCAAGACAGGGCTCGCCGAGCAGTACTTC.

This chain joins TRBV7-2 and TRBJ1-2; D gene ambiguous. Germline V gene sequence: CDR1 SGHTA, CDR2 FQGNSA. The CDR3 extends over 13 amino acids. V shed 1 base and J shed 13 bases, with 16 bases lying between them. The CDR3 DNA is TGTGCCAGCAGCTTAGGACCGGGTGGAGAAAGCACCTTC. Its protein is CASSLGPGGESTF. Looking up the rest from reference TRBV7-2 and TRBJ1-2 gives the full variable domain: GAGVSQSPSNKVTEKGKDVELRCDPISGHTALYWYRQSLGQGLEFLIYFQGNSAPDKSGLPSDRFSAERTGGSVSTLTIQRTQQEDSAVYLCASSLGPGGESTFGSGTRLTVV.

This rearrangement joins TRBV28 to TRBJ1-4; TRBD1 aligns across 11 bases. The germline CDR1 and CDR2 sequences are MDHEN and SYDVKM. CDR3 length equals 14 residues. V gave up 6 bases and J gave up 5 bases; unmatched junction bases: 2. The CDR3 nucleotides read TGTGCCAGCAGGGGGACAGGGGGGAATGAAAAACTGTTTTTT. As protein: CASRGTGGNEKLFF.

This chain uses TRBV28 with TRBJ1-2, with TRBD1 matching 8 bases. The length of the CDR3 is 13 residues. The V segment lost 6 bases and the J segment 4 bases; nucleotides outside the gene matches: 4. Germline assignment: CDR1 MDHEN and CDR2 SYDVKM. CDR3 bases: TGTGCCAGCAGGTCCGGGACAGGCTATGGCTACACCTTC. It is translated as CASRSGTGYGYTF.

This clone appeared a few times. The chain employs TRBV2 and TRBJ2-7, with D possibly TRBD1 on 5 matching bases. Germline lookup yields CDR1 SNHLY and CDR2 FYNNEI. Trimming left V 4 bases short and J 7 bases short, with 14 bases between. The CDR3 is 13 residues long. CDR3 bases: TGTGCCAGCAGTGTTACAGGATTGGGGGAGCAGTACTTC. Its protein is CASSVTGLGEQYF.

This chain connects TRBV5-4 to TRBJ2-2; D is possibly TRBD2 (6 bases). Germline CDR1 and CDR2: SGHNT and YYREEE (reference sequence). V was clipped by 4 bases and J by 6 bases, with 10 bases between them. This CDR3 spans 13 amino acids. CDR3 sequence (DNA): TGTGCCAGCAGCCCGGGGGACTCCGGGGAGCTGTTTTTT. Translating gives CASSPGDSGELFF.

This chain joins TRBV5-1 and TRBJ2-5, with a weak D call TRBD1 (7 bases). The ends were cut back, 8 bases at V and 5 bases at J, with 22 bases in the middle. Germline V gene data show CDR1 as SGHRS and CDR2 as YFSETQ. CDR3 length: 15 residues. In DNA form, the CDR3 reads TGCGCCAGAGGTGGAGGGGGCCAAGTCGGTGAGACCCAGTACTTC. Its protein product is CARGGGGQVGETQYF.

The sample holds a few counts of this clone. The V call is TRBV7-9, the J call TRBJ2-2; D may be TRBD2 (5 bases). In germline, CDR1 is SEHNR, CDR2 FQNEAQ (reference sequence). This CDR3 spans 15 amino acids. V dropped 4 bases and J dropped 6 bases, with 15 bases sitting between them. The DNA of the CDR3 is TGTGCCAGCAGCTACGGGATCCTAAGGGCCGGGGAGCTGTTTTTT. This codes for CASSYGILRAGELFF.